This TCR beta chain was obtained from a study of T cell repertoires in cytomegalovirus infection (dated by TCRdb to about 2019). A note on the overall study: Recently identified HLA-C-restricted CMV epitopes, whose presentation resists viral immunomodulation, were targeted by peptide stimulations together with well-studied HLA-B-restricted epitopes. Because public TCR beta signatures pointed to carriage of CMV infection together with the matching HLA type, the HLA type of each donor mattered for the analysis.

From a lookup of the germline V gene, CDR1 and CDR2 are MNHEY and SVGAGI. The CDR3 goes from the cysteine to the phenylalanine over 14 residues. The DNA shown is the 42-base CDR3, in frame from base 1. V was cut back by 3 bases and J by 1 base, leaving a gap of 9 bases between them. This sample's treatment or condition label indicates: in vitro stimulation with specific CMV peptide epitopes to enrich CMV-specific T cells. Points the paper makes about the study in general: In both this cohort and an independent cohort of 352 donors, the cumulative frequency of public TCR beta family members distinguished carriers of CMV infection plus the relevant HLA type. The ex vivo response was dominated by HLA-C-restricted CMV-specific TCR beta clonotypes, which also provided the single most frequent clonotype in two of eight donors.

Sequencing was carried out with an Illumina HiSeq 1500. Using fastp trimming at Q25 and MiXCR clonotype assembly, TCRdb reanalyzed the public sequencing data and kept in-frame beta chains. Rows with one shared CDR3 protein collapse into an entry with the most common genes and DNA. In all, the sample holds approximately 1,000,000 distinct CDR3 sequences, and around 31% of those were seen once. The top ten clonotypes cover about an eighth of the sample. As for this clonotype: It lacks a known antigen. One base away there is no much larger clone; base qualities are not given.

In this chain, TRBV6-5 is recombined with TRBJ1-1; the D gene assignment is ambiguous. This receptor was taken from a human donor in good health (CMV status not recorded). Some clones in this sample may be carry-over from other donors' samples. The input for sequencing was cultured CD8+ T cells from PBMCs, taken from culture after CMV antigen stimulation. The CDR3 amino acid sequence is: CASSYGEGNTEAFF. The DNA sequence follows: TGTGCCAGCAGTTATGGTGAGGGGAACACTGAAGCTTTCTTT.